The present TCR beta chain was sequenced within a study of blood T cell repertoires in COVID-19. On the study more broadly: The origin of the acute and convalescent COVID-19 samples was the United States, Italy and Spain.

Profiling relied on immunoSEQ multiplex PCR, and the TCRdb table lists in-frame clones only, not all of them. The sample lists 180,000 or so clones, more than 70% seen once, with more than 7.5% in the top ten. Across 20 to 25 US areas, participants ranged in age from about 18 to 100 years. The CDR3 contains 13 residues. CDR1 and CDR2 from the germline V gene are MNHEY and SMNVEV (reference sequence). Unmatched junction bases numbered 2, after V lost 6 bases and J lost 4 bases. The V and J genes are TRBV27 and TRBJ2-1; 8 bases align to TRBD1. The material sequenced was PBMCs or T cells enriched from blood (not recorded which). This receptor was identified in a woman aged 25 to 39 who had recovered from COVID-19. The DNA of the CDR3 is TGTGCCAGCAGCGACAGGGGATACAATGAGCAGTTCTTC. As protein: CASSDRGYNEQFF.